The TCR beta chain under discussion was sequenced for a study of blood T cell repertoires in COVID-19. CDR3 length equals 15 residues. Per germline, CDR1 MNHNY and CDR2 SVGAGI (reference sequence). The V segment lost 0 bases and the J segment 8 bases; nucleotides outside the gene matches: 7. The method was immunoSEQ multiplex PCR; TCRdb's version includes in-frame clones alone and lacks a portion of them. The top ten hold 2.4% of the sample, which has around 300,000 clones, approximately 92% seen once. The rearrangement uses TRBV6-6 and TRBJ1-2, with 9 nucleotides matching TRBD1. Sequenced input: PBMCs or T cells enriched from blood (not recorded which). This receptor was obtained from a woman between 18 and 29 years old who had recovered from COVID-19. CDR3 nucleotide sequence: TGTGCCAGCAGTTACTCCCGACAGGGGGAGGGCGGCTACACCTTC. Protein product: CASSYSRQGEGGYTF.